The source of this T cell receptor beta chain is a study of blood T cell repertoires in COVID-19. Everyone who took part was about 18 to 90 years old, and they came from 20 to 25 US areas. Participant-given clinical history determined each cohort assignment. Profiling relied on immunoSEQ multiplex PCR, and the TCRdb table lists in-frame clones only, not all of them. This sample has a few hundred thousand clones, with roughly 85% found just once. Germline V CDR1 and CDR2: MDHEN, SYDVKM. The CDR3 contains 17 residues. Between the trimmed V and J ends, which lost 2 bases and 0 bases, there was a span of 13 bases.

The chain couples TRBV28 to TRBJ1-4; D is unresolved. What was sequenced was PBMCs or T cells enriched from blood (not recorded which). The receptor's source is a woman in her fifties or sixties who had recovered from COVID-19. This chain's CDR3 is CASSLPATAPTNEKLFF. CDR3 coding DNA: TGTGCCAGCAGTTTACCCGCCACAGCCCCAACTAATGAAAAACTGTTTTTT.